These 32 T cell receptor beta chains originate from one sample sequenced in a study of cytomegalovirus exposure and HLA in healthy donors. Both 60 Vbeta primers and 13 Jbeta primers went into the PCR. Profiled with immunoSEQ multiplex PCR; TCRdb holds only in-frame clones, not every one. This sample carries some 150,000 clones, about 72% of them seen once, and the ten largest clones take about 4%. Sequenced: PBMCs. All receptors derive from a man between 25 and 39 years old in good health and CMV-seropositive.

This chain joins TRBV28 and TRBJ2-7, with 8 bases identical to TRBD1. The CDR3 length is 15 residues. The germline V gene has CDR1 MDHEN and CDR2 SYDVKM. V trimming: 4 bases; J trimming: 2 bases; junction bases outside the gene matches: 7. CDR3 residues: CASSYRDRSTYEQYF. The CDR3 nucleotides read TGTGCCAGCAGTTACCGGGACAGGTCCACCTACGAGCAGTACTTC.

This chain links TRBV18 with TRBJ2-5; 9 nucleotides line up with TRBD2. The CDR3 is made up of 15 amino acids. V gave up 3 bases and J gave up 1 base; unmatched junction bases: 3. Germline values: CDR1 KGHSH, CDR2 LQKENI. The CDR3 DNA reads as TGTGCCAGCTCACCCTATAGCGGGGGCCAAGAGACCCAGTACTTC. Translated, it gives CASSPYSGGQETQYF.

This sequence joins TRBV7-9 and TRBJ2-3; 8 bases map to TRBD2. Looked up from germline, CDR1 is SEHNR and CDR2 is FQNEAQ (reference sequence). V trimming: 1 base; J trimming: 2 bases; junction bases outside the gene matches: 8. The CDR3 totals 17 residues. Written as DNA, the CDR3 is TGTGCCAGCAGCTTAGGACGGGGGGGGCTGAACACAGATACGCAGTATTTT. Its translation: CASSLGRGGLNTDTQYF.

The chain carries TRBV27 and TRBJ2-7; a possible D gene is TRBD2 (6 bases). V lost 3 bases, J lost 7 bases, and 13 bases lay in between. This CDR3 is built from 13 residues. Per germline, CDR1 MNHEY and CDR2 SMNVEV (reference sequence). CDR3: CASSLRGLGEQYF. CDR3 in DNA: TGTGCCAGCAGTTTGCGGGGTCTGGGGGAGCAGTACTTC.

The chain links TRBV5-1 to TRBJ1-2; D is possibly TRBD1 (6 bases). The germline V and J ends were trimmed by 4 bases and 9 bases, with 16 bases remaining between them. CDR3 length equals 13 residues. Germline CDR1 and CDR2: SGHRS and YFSETQ. CDR3 protein: CASSLQGHGSYTF. The CDR3 DNA reads as TGCGCCAGCAGCCTCCAGGGACATGGAAGCTACACCTTC. Drawing the rest from reference TRBV5-1 and TRBJ1-2, the complete variable domain is KAGVTQTPRYLIKTRGQQVTLSCSPISGHRSVSWYQQTPGQGLQFLFEYFSETQRNKGNFPGRFSGRQFSNSRSEMNVSTLELGDSALYLCASSLQGHGSYTFGSGTRLTVV.

The chain combines TRBV6-5 with TRBJ2-2; D ambiguous. The CDR3 covers 14 residues. V lost 0 bases and J 6 bases, leaving 8 bases between the germline ends. Germline values: CDR1 MNHEY, CDR2 SVGAGI. The CDR3 bases are TGTGCCAGCAGTTACTCTAATGAGCCCGGGGAGCTGTTTTTT. It encodes CASSYSNEPGELFF.

The chain is built from TRBV11-2 and TRBJ1-5; D possibly corresponds to TRBD1 (6 bases). This CDR3 region has 15 residues. The V gene lost 6 bases and the J gene lost 2 bases, with 14 bases spanning the gap. Germline CDR1 is SGHAT and CDR2 is FQNNGV. CDR3 residues: CASREGGFGNQPQHF. DNA of the CDR3: TGTGCCAGCAGAGAGGGGGGGTTCGGCAATCAGCCCCAGCATTTT.

The chain recombines TRBV7-2 with TRBJ2-7; D is undetermined. This CDR3 has 14 residues. The ends were cut back, 4 bases at V and 2 bases at J, with 12 bases in the middle. Germline V gene lookup returns CDR1 SGHTA and CDR2 FQGNSA. CDR3 loop: CASSSQVGPYEQYF. The DNA of the CDR3 is TGTGCCAGCAGCTCCCAGGTCGGTCCCTACGAGCAGTACTTC.

This rearrangement joins TRBV27 to TRBJ2-1; 10 bases are a match to TRBD2. The V gene end was trimmed by 8 bases and the J gene end by 4 bases; junction bases not matched to a gene: 11. From germline, CDR1 is MNHEY and CDR2 SMNVEV (reference sequence). This CDR3 has 16 amino acids. The CDR3 spells CASRTSLAGAYNEQFF. CDR3 bases: TGTGCCAGCCGCACATCCCTAGCGGGAGCATACAATGAGCAGTTCTTC.

In its sample, this clone was seen a few times. This rearrangement joins TRBV11-2 to TRBJ1-2; D not certain. V shed 3 bases and J shed 6 bases, with 5 bases lying between them. Germline V lookup: CDR1 SGHAT, CDR2 FQNNGV. The CDR3 sequence is 11 residues long. The CDR3 DNA follows: TGTGCCAGCAGCTTCCGTGATGGCTACACCTTC. The encoded protein is CASSFRDGYTF.

A single count supports this clone. This rearrangement joins TRBV5-1 to TRBJ1-1; D gene ambiguous. V lost 5 bases to trimming and J lost 0 bases, with 8 bases between them. The CDR3 runs to 13 residues. The germline CDR1 and CDR2 sequences are SGHRS and YFSETQ. CDR3 residues: CASRLQVNTEAFF. The CDR3 nucleotides are TGCGCCAGCAGACTTCAGGTGAACACTGAAGCTTTCTTT.

This clone occurred once. A junction end diverges from the germline sequence, so it may reflect a read error. V and J are TRBV5-1 and TRBJ2-7, with 7 bases aligning to TRBD1. This CDR3 has 14 amino acids. CDR1 is SGHRS, CDR2 YFSETQ, per germline. For the CDR3, the DNA is TGCGTCAGCAGCCCTCTAGGGGGCGTTGTCGAGCAGTACTTC. Translated: CVSSPLGGVVEQYF.

V is TRBV6-5 and J is TRBJ2-3; TRBD2 matches 7 bases. CDR1 MNHEY and CDR2 SVGAGI come from the germline V gene. The ends lost 2 bases at V and 0 bases at J; junction bases unmatched: 2. CDR3 length: 15 amino acids. The DNA for the CDR3 is TGTGCCAGCAGTTACAGCGGGACTAGCACAGATACGCAGTATTTT. Translation gives CASSYSGTSTDTQYF.

This rearrangement joins TRBV9 to TRBJ2-1, with D perhaps TRBD2 (5 bases). Germline CDR1 SGDLS, CDR2 YYNGEE. The CDR3 consists of 13 residues. The germline V and J ends were trimmed by 3 bases and 8 bases, with 12 bases remaining between them. The CDR3 sequence: CASSGTRIHEQFF. As DNA, the CDR3 is TGTGCCAGCAGCGGGACTCGTATCCATGAGCAGTTCTTC.

The J gene is TRBJ1-1, the V gene TRBV5-5; D is undetermined. The CDR3 consists of 13 residues. Trimming shortened V by 1 base and J by 2 bases, and 6 bases separated the two germline ends. The germline CDR1 and CDR2 sequences are SGHKS and YYEKEE (reference sequence). CDR3 in DNA: TGTGCCAGCAGCTTGCTCAGTAACACTGAAGCTTTCTTT. Protein: CASSLLSNTEAFF. Based on the CDR3 plus reference TRBV5-5 and TRBJ1-1, the full variable domain is DAGVTQSPTHLIKTRGQQVTLRCSPISGHKSVSWYQQVLGQGPQFIFQYYEKEERGRGNFPDRFSARQFPNYSSELNVNALLLGDSALYLCASSLLSNTEAFFGQGTRLTVV.

The V gene is TRBV18, the J gene TRBJ2-2; D is undetermined. With 2 bases removed from V and 0 bases from J, the gap between germline ends came to 7 bases. CDR1 is KGHSH and CDR2 is LQKENI in the germline V gene. The CDR3 sequence is 15 residues long. CDR3 sequence (DNA): TGTGCCAGCTCACCAGTAACTGCGAACACCGGGGAGCTGTTTTTT. Translating gives CASSPVTANTGELFF. Drawing the rest from reference TRBV18 and TRBJ2-2, the complete variable domain is NAGVMQNPRHLVRRRGQEARLRCSPMKGHSHVYWYRQLPEEGLKFMVYLQKENIIDESGMPKERFSAEFPKEGPSILRIQQVVRGDSAAYFCASSPVTANTGELFFGEGSRLTVL.

The chain has TRBV6-5 and TRBJ1-1; D not resolved. CDR3 size: 15 residues. In germline, CDR1 is MNHEY, CDR2 SVGAGI. V lost 0 bases and J 7 bases, leaving 15 bases between the germline ends. The CDR3 sequence is CASSYSANTRIEAFF. Here the CDR3 DNA reads TGTGCCAGCAGTTACTCTGCGAACACGAGGATTGAAGCTTTCTTT.

A word on this clone: The junction and the germline gene differ at one end; a read error may be behind it. The chain links TRBV6-4 to TRBJ2-7, with 8 bases fitting TRBD2. Germline V gene sequence: CDR1 MRHNA, CDR2 SNTAGT. The CDR3 is made up of 14 amino acids. CDR3: CASRDSGGEYEQYF. Written as DNA, the CDR3 is TGTGCCAGCAGGGACTCCGGGGGGGAGTACGAGCAGTACTTC.

The J gene is TRBJ2-3, the V gene TRBV6-5; 7 bases line up with TRBD2. This CDR3 has 15 amino acids. CDR1 and CDR2 from the germline V gene are MNHEY and SVGAGI. The trim removed 0 bases at V and 1 base at J, leaving 1 base unmatched. CDR3 DNA sequence: TGTGCCAGCAGTTACTCGGGGGGGGGCACAGATACGCAGTATTTT. As protein: CASSYSGGGTDTQYF.

This clone was counted between two and nine times. This chain uses TRBV5-1 with TRBJ2-3; the match to TRBD2 covers 8 bases. This CDR3 contains 13 residues. Germline values: CDR1 SGHRS, CDR2 YFSETQ. Trimming took 5 bases from V and 2 from J; bases not matched to a gene: 1. DNA for the CDR3: TGCGCCAGCAGTAGCGGGGACACAGATACGCAGTATTTT. It yields the protein CASSSGDTDTQYF.

The chain has TRBV30 and TRBJ2-1, with unresolved D. V shed 3 bases and J shed 4 bases, with 16 bases lying between them. This CDR3 is 15 amino acids long. From germline, CDR1 is GTSNPN and CDR2 SVGIG (reference sequence). The CDR3 DNA reads as TGTGCCTGGAGGTGGCAGAACCTTTTATACAATGAGCAGTTCTTC. This codes for CAWRWQNLLYNEQFF.

The rearrangement joins TRBV4-2 to TRBJ2-5; 8 nucleotides match TRBD2. The CDR3 is made up of 14 amino acids. The V gene end was trimmed by 7 bases and the J gene end by 5 bases; junction bases not matched to a gene: 9. Germline V CDR1 and CDR2: LGHNA, YNFKEQ. CDR3 protein: CASTRGGAGETQYF. CDR3 in DNA: TGTGCCAGCACCCGGGGGGGGGCAGGGGAGACCCAGTACTTC.

The chain links TRBV7-3 to TRBJ2-2; D may be TRBD2 (7 bases). The V end lost 3 bases, the J end lost 3 bases, and 11 bases lay between the germline ends. CDR1 SGHTA and CDR2 FQGTGA come from the germline V gene. CDR3 size: 15 residues. Written as DNA, the CDR3 is TGTGCCAGCAGCTTGAGGGGGGGAGACACCGGGGAGCTGTTTTTT. Its translation is CASSLRGGDTGELFF.

Note on this clone: The same CDR3 is also encoded by other DNA sequences in this sample. The V gene is TRBV6-5, the J gene TRBJ1-1; 8 bases agree with TRBD1. Trimming took 6 bases from V and 6 from J; bases not matched to a gene: 6. In germline, CDR1 is MNHEY, CDR2 SVGAGI. The CDR3 is 13 residues long. CDR3 sequence: CASSRQGLPEAFF. CDR3 sequence (DNA): TGTGCCAGCAGCAGACAGGGGCTACCTGAAGCTTTCTTT.

The V call is TRBV10-3, the J call TRBJ1-2, with D maybe TRBD1 (6 bases). This CDR3 has 14 residues. V shed 3 bases and J shed 6 bases, with 14 bases lying between them. Germline values: CDR1 ENHRY, CDR2 SYGVKD. CDR3 loop: CAISETQGSDGYTF. The DNA for the CDR3 is TGTGCCATCAGTGAAACCCAGGGGTCAGATGGCTACACCTTC.

The chain uses TRBV27 and TRBJ1-6; the D gene is possibly TRBD1 (5 bases). The CDR3 is 16 residues long. CDR1 is MNHEY and CDR2 is SMNVEV in the germline V gene (reference sequence). Trimming took off 2 bases at V and 5 bases at J, with 13 bases between the two ends. This CDR3 reads CASSLPPGDHNSPLHF. The DNA for the CDR3 is TGTGCCAGCAGTTTACCGCCGGGGGACCATAATTCACCCCTCCACTTT.

V is TRBV9 and J is TRBJ2-5, with D perhaps TRBD1 (5 bases). Trimming removed 4 bases at V and 5 bases at J, with 15 bases between. The CDR3 sequence is 14 residues long. CDR1 is SGDLS and CDR2 is YYNGEE in the germline V gene. The CDR3 here is CASSQAGIGETQYF. As DNA, the CDR3 is TGTGCCAGCAGCCAAGCAGGGATAGGGGAGACCCAGTACTTC.

The chain employs TRBV6-5 and TRBJ1-6; 8 positions match TRBD1. The CDR3 sequence is 14 residues long. Germline CDR1 reads MNHEY; CDR2 reads SVGAGI. The junction had 7 bases not matched to a gene; V was cut back by 5 bases and J by 10 bases. CDR3 sequence (DNA): TGTGCCAGCAGTCAGGGACAGGCCCGCTCACCCCTCCACTTT. Its translation: CASSQGQARSPLHF.

The chain has TRBV6-1 and TRBJ1-1; D not certain. This CDR3 is 17 amino acids long. Germline V gene data show CDR1 as MNHNS and CDR2 as SASEGT. V lost 2 bases and J 1 base, leaving 17 bases between the germline ends. CDR3 sequence: CASSEHMGPIPNTEAFF. In DNA, the CDR3 is TGTGCCAGCAGTGAACATATGGGCCCCATCCCGAACACTGAAGCTTTCTTT.

The chain couples TRBV6-5 to TRBJ2-7, with TRBD2 as a possible D gene (6 bases). The CDR3 is 16 amino acids. V lost 0 bases, J lost 0 bases, and 12 bases lay in between. The germline V gene has CDR1 MNHEY and CDR2 SVGAGI. CDR3 region: CASSYSNFGSSYEQYF. CDR3 nucleotide sequence: TGTGCCAGCAGTTACTCGAATTTCGGGAGCTCCTACGAGCAGTACTTC.

The chain combines TRBV30 with TRBJ2-7; weak D call: TRBD1 (5 bases). The V gene lost 1 base and the J gene lost 5 bases, with 9 bases spanning the gap. The V gene's germline CDR1 is GTSNPN and CDR2 SVGIG (reference sequence). The CDR3 has 12 amino acids. In nucleotides, the CDR3 is TGTGCCTGGAGTGGGGCAGGGAACGAGCAGTACTTC. Encoded protein: CAWSGAGNEQYF.

There are a few counts of this clone. The CDR3, as DNA: TGTGCCAGCAGTGAAGAGACAGGGGGCTACAATGAGCAGTTCTTC. As protein: CASSEETGGYNEQFF. This chain uses TRBV6-1 with TRBJ2-1, with 9 bases aligning to TRBD1. V dropped 1 base and J dropped 3; count of bases not matched to a gene: 1. The CDR3 totals 15 residues. CDR1 is MNHNS, CDR2 SASEGT, per germline.